What follows are 27 T cell receptor beta chains derived from one specimen sequenced in a study of early T cells in non-severe SARS-CoV-2 infection. TCRdb recomputed calls from the 5' RACE reads with MiXCR, one row per CDR3 protein. The data contain 25,000 to 35,000 distinct CDR3 sequences, 6.6% of them singletons. Specimen: whole blood. All receptors come from an adult who was a healthcare worker with PCR-confirmed SARS-CoV-2 infection or an uninfected control (not recorded which).

In DNA form, the CDR3 reads TGCGCCAGCAGCCAAAGACAGGGGGCCTATGAGCAGTTCTTC. Translating gives CASSQRQGAYEQFF. This chain connects TRBV4-3 to TRBJ2-1; 10 positions agree with TRBD1. The J segment lost 8 bases and the V segment lost 2 bases, leaving 3 bases of the junction unmatched. The CDR3 loop spans 14 amino acids. Germline CDR1 LGHNA, CDR2 YSLEER.

This clonotype was counted at least ten times. The rearrangement links TRBV12-3 or TRBV12-4 to TRBJ1-4; possible D gene TRBD1, 6 bases. The CDR3 loop spans 15 amino acids. V was cut by 6 bases and J by 2 bases, with 13 bases left in between. The CDR3 here is CASSRQGNTNEKLFF. CDR3 DNA: TGTGCCAGCAGCCGGCAGGGGAACACTAATGAAAAACTGTTTTTT.

This clonotype was recorded many times. The chain carries TRBV4-1 and TRBJ1-5; D gene ambiguous. The CDR3 contains 18 residues. Looked up from germline, CDR1 is MGHRA and CDR2 is YSYEKL. V shed 2 bases and J shed 9 bases, with 26 bases lying between them. Here the CDR3 DNA reads TGCGCCAGCAGCCAAATCCCCACACACCTTCCACATCCATCGCCCCAGCATTTT. It codes for CASSQIPTHLPHPSPQHF.

In its sample, this clonotype was seen many times. V gene TRBV12-5 combines with J gene TRBJ2-5; D unclear. Between the trimmed V and J ends, which lost 9 bases and 5 bases, there was a span of 13 bases. CDR1 is LGHNT and CDR2 is FRNRAP in the germline V gene. The CDR3 totals 12 residues. The CDR3 region has the DNA TGTGCTAGCAAGAAAGTCGGGGAGACCCAGTACTTC. This codes for CASKKVGETQYF.

This clonotype occurred many times. V is TRBV27 and J is TRBJ1-6; no reliable D call. Trimming removed 1 base from V and 5 bases from J, with 3 bases in between. This CDR3 region has 13 residues. Looked up from germline, CDR1 is MNHEY and CDR2 is SMNVEV (reference sequence). Here the CDR3 DNA reads TGTGCCAGCAGTTTATACGATAATTCACCCCTCCACTTT. Translating it yields CASSLYDNSPLHF.

This clonotype was recorded at least ten times. At one of its ends the junction is not consistent with the germline gene, which may arise from a read error. The rearrangement joins TRBV7-2 to TRBJ2-3, with D perhaps matching TRBD2 (5 bases). From germline, CDR1 is SGHTA and CDR2 FQGNSA. The CDR3 sequence is 15 residues long. The CDR3 DNA sequence: TGTGCCAGCAGCCTAGCCCGTCACTATACAGATACGCAGTATTTT. Translation: CASSLARHYTDTQYF.

This clonotype was seen a few times. V is TRBV14 and J is TRBJ2-5; D remains ambiguous. Trimming took 1 base from V and 7 from J, leaving 7 bases between them. Germline V gene sequence: CDR1 SGHDN, CDR2 FVKESK. The CDR3 consists of 12 residues. The DNA of the CDR3 is TGTGCCAGCAGCCAAGCGGTTTGGACCCAGTACTTC. Translated: CASSQAVWTQYF.

This clonotype showed up many times. V gene TRBV5-1 combines with J gene TRBJ2-3; the D gene is possibly TRBD1 (5 bases). The length of the CDR3 is 14 residues. Trimming removed 4 bases from V and 4 bases from J, with 13 bases in between. Germline CDR1 SGHRS, CDR2 YFSETQ. CDR3 protein: CASSMRQFADTQYF. The CDR3 DNA sequence: TGCGCCAGCAGCATGCGACAGTTCGCAGATACGCAGTATTTT.

This clonotype was seen ten or more times. This chain uses TRBV20-1 with TRBJ2-2; D call uncertain. Trimming shortened V by 8 bases and J by 0 bases, and 7 bases separated the two germline ends. CDR3 size: 12 residues. CDR1 is DFQATT and CDR2 is SNEGSKA in the germline V gene (reference sequence). CDR3 region: CSPRANTGELFF. CDR3 in DNA: TGCAGTCCCCGCGCGAACACCGGGGAGCTGTTTTTT.

This clonotype has at least ten counts. The rearrangement uses TRBV7-9 and TRBJ1-1; no clear D. Germline V gene sequence: CDR1 SEHNR, CDR2 FQNEAQ (reference sequence). The CDR3 loop spans 14 amino acids. The V and J ends lost 2 bases and 1 base respectively, with 8 bases between them. This chain's CDR3 is CASSLISRNTEAFF. CDR3 sequence (DNA): TGTGCCAGCAGCTTAATAAGCCGGAACACTGAAGCTTTCTTT. The full variable domain, rest sourced from reference TRBV7-9 and TRBJ1-1, is DTGVSQNPRHKITKRGQNVTFRCDPISEHNRLYWYRQTLGQGPEFLTYFQNEAQLEKSRLLSDRFSAERPKGSFSTLEIQRTEQGDSAMYLCASSLISRNTEAFFGQGTRLTVV.

Many counts were recorded for this clonotype. This chain joins TRBV11-2 and TRBJ2-3; D is unclear. The CDR3 totals 16 residues. Trimming removed 5 bases at V and 6 bases at J, with 21 bases between. Germline lookup yields CDR1 SGHAT and CDR2 FQNNGV. The CDR3 loop reads CASSRSSAALGDTQYF. The DNA for the CDR3 is TGTGCCAGCAGCCGAAGTTCGGCGGCCCTGGGGGATACGCAGTATTTT.

This clonotype occurred many times. V and J are TRBV6-5 and TRBJ2-5; TRBD2 matches at 16 bases. The ends lost 6 bases at V and 4 bases at J; junction bases unmatched: 5. CDR1 and CDR2 (germline): MNHEY, SVGAGI. This CDR3 contains 16 residues. For the CDR3, the DNA is TGTGCCAGCAGAACGGGACTAGCGGGAGGGCCAGAGACCCAGTACTTC. Residues: CASRTGLAGGPETQYF.

The rearrangement links TRBV5-1 to TRBJ1-2, with 9 bases fitting TRBD1. The V gene's germline CDR1 is SGHRS and CDR2 YFSETQ. The CDR3 totals 14 residues. V lost 5 bases to trimming and J lost 4 bases; unmatched junction nucleotides: 6. CDR3 sequence: CASRPATGGYGYTF. CDR3 DNA sequence: TGCGCCAGCAGGCCTGCGACAGGGGGCTATGGCTACACCTTC. Based on the CDR3 plus reference TRBV5-1 and TRBJ1-2, the full variable domain is KAGVTQTPRYLIKTRGQQVTLSCSPISGHRSVSWYQQTPGQGLQFLFEYFSETQRNKGNFPGRFSGRQFSNSRSEMNVSTLELGDSALYLCASRPATGGYGYTFGSGTRLTVV.

The table lists this clonotype with many counts. The CDR3 nucleotides read TGTGCCAGCAGTGATCAGACGCGGTTGGCCCAGTACTTC. It yields the protein CASSDQTRLAQYF. The chain couples TRBV2 to TRBJ2-5; D is ambiguous. The CDR3 runs 13 residues. The V gene lost 3 bases and the J gene lost 9 bases, with 14 bases spanning the gap. The germline V gene has CDR1 SNHLY and CDR2 FYNNEI.

The J gene is TRBJ2-7, the V gene TRBV5-1, with 7 positions matching TRBD1. The germline V gene encodes CDR1 SGHRS and CDR2 YFSETQ. CDR3 length: 12 residues. The ends lost 0 bases at V and 7 bases at J; junction bases unmatched: 1. The CDR3 is CASSLDRGEQYF. DNA for the CDR3: TGCGCCAGCAGCTTGGACAGGGGTGAGCAGTACTTC.

This clonotype was counted between two and nine times. The rearrangement uses TRBV7-9 and TRBJ2-7, with TRBD2 matching over 11 bases. CDR3 size: 14 residues. Germline CDR1 SEHNR, CDR2 FQNEAQ (reference sequence). Germline trimming cut 6 bases from V and 2 bases from J; bases unmatched to any gene: 3. CDR3 bases: TGTGCCAGCAGTGGACTAGCGGGTGCCTACGAGCAGTACTTC. Translating it yields CASSGLAGAYEQYF. Filled out from reference TRBV7-9 and TRBJ2-7, the complete variable domain reads DTGVSQNPRHKITKRGQNVTFRCDPISEHNRLYWYRQTLGQGPEFLTYFQNEAQLEKSRLLSDRFSAERPKGSFSTLEIQRTEQGDSAMYLCASSGLAGAYEQYFGPGTRLTVT.

This clonotype was picked up many times. The genes are TRBV11-2 and TRBJ2-3; 8 bases map to TRBD2. V dropped 2 bases and J dropped 2; count of bases not matched to a gene: 6. The CDR3 covers 16 residues. The V gene's germline CDR1 is SGHAT and CDR2 FQNNGV. The DNA for the CDR3 is TGTGCCAGCAGCTTACTCGGCGGGGGGATCACAGATACGCAGTATTTT. This sequence encodes CASSLLGGGITDTQYF.

The chain employs TRBV7-9 and TRBJ2-7, with D perhaps TRBD1 (6 bases). V was clipped by 5 bases and J by 2 bases, with 10 bases between them. Per germline, CDR1 SEHNR and CDR2 FQNEAQ (reference sequence). This CDR3 is built from 13 residues. CDR3 sequence (DNA): TGTGCCAGCAGCATTGGACAGACCTACGAGCAGTACTTC. Translated, it gives CASSIGQTYEQYF. Looking up the rest from reference TRBV7-9 and TRBJ2-7 gives the full variable domain: DTGVSQNPRHKITKRGQNVTFRCDPISEHNRLYWYRQTLGQGPEFLTYFQNEAQLEKSRLLSDRFSAERPKGSFSTLEIQRTEQGDSAMYLCASSIGQTYEQYFGPGTRLTVT.

In this sample, this clonotype turned up a few times. Sequence at one end of the junction differs from germline and may be a read error. The chain combines TRBV15 with TRBJ2-3; 7 bases agree with TRBD1. The CDR3 contains 13 residues. The V gene's germline CDR1 is LNHNV and CDR2 YYDKDF (reference sequence). Here the CDR3 reads CASRGSGTDTQYF. As DNA, the CDR3 is TGTGCCTCCAGGGGGAGTGGCACAGATACGCAGTATTTT. The full variable domain, completed using reference TRBV15 and TRBJ2-3, is DAMVIQNPRYQVTQFGKPVTLSCSQTLNHNVMYWYQQKSSQAPKLLFHYYDKDFNNEADTPDNFQSRRPNTSFCFLDIRSPGLGDTAMYLCASRGSGTDTQYFGPGTRLTVL.

This clonotype was counted between two and nine times. This sequence joins TRBV5-1 and TRBJ2-1; D is tentatively TRBD1 or TRBD2 (6 bases each). Trimming cost V 3 bases and J 3 bases, with 13 bases left between them. Germline V lookup: CDR1 SGHRS, CDR2 YFSETQ. CDR3 size: 15 residues. The CDR3 loop reads CASSSRGVYYNEQFF. The CDR3 nucleotides read TGCGCCAGCAGCTCAAGGGGGGTTTACTACAATGAGCAGTTCTTC.

This clonotype has ten or more counts. The chain recombines TRBV12-3 or TRBV12-4 with TRBJ2-3; possible D gene TRBD1, 5 bases. The length of the CDR3 is 14 residues. V was pared by 6 bases and J by 2 bases, with 12 bases between. Here the CDR3 DNA reads TGTGCCAGCAGCCTCGGACACCTCACAGATACGCAGTATTTT. Translation: CASSLGHLTDTQYF.

This clonotype has more than one count but fewer than ten. The chain couples TRBV25-1 to TRBJ2-7, with a tentative D call TRBD2 (5 bases). CDR1 is MGHDK and CDR2 is SYGVNS in the germline V gene. This CDR3 has 14 residues. V was shortened by 4 bases and J by 2 bases, with 12 bases between the two germline ends. CDR3 sequence (DNA): TGTGCCAGCAGTGGGGCCCCGGGAACCTACGAGCAGTACTTC. It yields the protein CASSGAPGTYEQYF.

At least ten counts were recorded for this clonotype. The chain has TRBV7-8 and TRBJ2-1; D is uncertain. Per the germline V gene, CDR1 is SGHVS and CDR2 is FQNEAQ. The CDR3 spans 14 residues. Trimming cost V 0 bases and J 0 bases, with 3 bases left between them. CDR3 in DNA: TGTGCCAGCAGCTTAGCGAGCTCCTACAATGAGCAGTTCTTC. Its translation is CASSLASSYNEQFF.

There are many counts of this clonotype. The V call is TRBV12-3 or TRBV12-4, the J call TRBJ1-2; D uncertain. Trimming took off 6 bases at V and 6 bases at J, with 14 bases between the two ends. CDR3 length: 13 residues. CDR3 region: CASSTSWGNGYTF. CDR3 DNA: TGTGCCAGCAGCACCAGTTGGGGAAATGGCTACACCTTC.

Ten or more counts support this clonotype. V and J are TRBV9 and TRBJ2-1, with a tentative D call TRBD2 (7 bases). There are 17 residues in the CDR3. Trimming pared 0 bases from V and 2 bases from J, leaving 15 bases between. Germline V CDR1 and CDR2: SGDLS, YYNGEE. CDR3 loop: CASSVGGGSSPYNEQFF. CDR3 nucleotide sequence: TGTGCCAGCAGCGTAGGGGGGGGCAGCTCCCCCTACAATGAGCAGTTCTTC. Full variable domain (rest looked up from reference TRBV9 and TRBJ2-1): DSGVTQTPKHLITATGQRVTLRCSPRSGDLSVYWYQQSLDQGLQFLIQYYNGEERAKGNILERFSAQQFPDLHSELNLSSLELGDSALYFCASSVGGGSSPYNEQFFGPGTRLTVL.

This clonotype was detected many times. The V gene is TRBV7-2, the J gene TRBJ2-3; no clear D gene. This CDR3 contains 14 residues. Deletions cut 4 bases from V and 7 bases from J, with 15 bases between. Germline V CDR1 and CDR2: SGHTA, FQGNSA. The CDR3: CASSSSSGLHTQYF. CDR3 bases: TGTGCCAGCAGCTCCAGTAGTGGGCTCCATACGCAGTATTTT.

This chain joins TRBV5-5 and TRBJ2-3, with D possibly being TRBD1 (5 bases). The CDR3 extends over 14 amino acids. The germline V gene encodes CDR1 SGHKS and CDR2 YYEKEE (reference sequence). Trimming removed 0 bases at V and 4 bases at J, with 9 bases between. As DNA, the CDR3 is TGTGCCAGCAGCTTGGAGGGGCCCGCAGATACGCAGTATTTT. This codes for CASSLEGPADTQYF.